This TCR beta chain was recorded in a study of early T cells in non-severe SARS-CoV-2 infection. Study outcomes and limitations: Comparison of clonotypes with VDJdb favored anti-spike CD8 responses while missing private and CD4 specificities.

The library protocol tagged individual cDNA molecules with unique molecular identifiers. TCRdb processed the 5' RACE reads anew with MiXCR; each CDR3 protein has one entry. Among 80,000 to 100,000 distinct CDR3 sequences, roughly 14% were seen once, and the ten largest hold roughly 7%. The table lists this clonotype with many counts. What it binds is unknown. The sequence derives from an adult who was a healthcare worker with PCR-confirmed SARS-CoV-2 infection or an uninfected control (not recorded which). Sequencing was performed on whole blood.

CDR3 residues: CASSLTQEFAVYGYTF. CDR3 DNA sequence: TGTGCCAGTAGCTTAACCCAGGAGTTTGCAGTCTATGGCTACACCTTC. V gene TRBV19 combines with J gene TRBJ1-2; D remains ambiguous. The V gene lost 6 bases and the J gene lost 4 bases, with 21 bases spanning the gap. CDR1 is LNHDA and CDR2 is SQIVND in the germline V gene (reference sequence). The CDR3 length is 16 residues.